Listed here are 9 T cell receptor beta chains from one sample, sequenced in a study of tumor and adjacent non-tumor tissue in lung cancer. This sample's RNA came from whole unsorted tissue. A modified ARM-PCR protocol with three rounds of nested PCR amplified TCRbeta. TCRdb re-analysed the multiplex PCR reads in MiXCR, keeping a single row per CDR3 protein. The sample records about 110,000 distinct CDR3 sequences, 75% to 90% being singletons. Material: lung tumor tissue. The receptor source for this set is a man aged 65 to 85 with non-small cell lung cancer.

With respect to this clonotype: Germline is not matched at one junction end, which may reflect a read error. V is TRBV6-6 and J is TRBJ1-5; D gene unclear. This CDR3 contains 15 residues. The germline gives CDR1 MNHNY, CDR2 SVGAGI (reference sequence). For the CDR3, the DNA is TGTGCCAGGAGCACCCGGATGTATAGCAATCAGTCCCAGCATTTT. Translation gives CARSTRMYSNQSQHF.

This sequence joins TRBV2 and TRBJ2-3; 10 bases map to TRBD1. CDR1 is SNHLY and CDR2 is FYNNEI in the germline V gene. V lost 5 bases and J lost 2; bases outside the gene matches: 4. The CDR3 runs 15 residues. CDR3 protein: CASSLGQGLTDTQYF. In DNA, the CDR3 is TGTGCCAGCAGTCTGGGACAGGGGCTCACAGATACGCAGTATTTT.

The table lists this clonotype with a count of one. Since a much larger clone is just one base distant, this may be a read error. The chain links TRBV6-2 or TRBV6-3 to TRBJ2-4; 10 bases align to TRBD1. Unmatched junction bases numbered 5, after V lost 4 bases and J lost 8 bases. The germline CDR1 and CDR2 sequences are MNHEY and SVGEGT. The CDR3 has 14 amino acids. CDR3 coding DNA: TGTGCCAGCAGTTCTCGTGGACAGGGGGACATTCAGTACTTC. It translates to CASSSRGQGDIQYF.

Turning to this clonotype: This could be a read error, since a much larger clone is one nucleotide away. This rearrangement joins TRBV28 to TRBJ2-1; D gene unclear. Germline V CDR1 and CDR2: MDHEN, SYDVKM. The CDR3 runs 11 residues. DNA of the CDR3: TGTGTCAGCAGTTCTTACAATGAGCAGTTCTTC. This sequence encodes CVSSSYNEQFF.

A note on this clonotype: Likely a read error: the CDR3 ends without its conserved phenylalanine or tryptophan. No DNA is shown, since the ends of the CDR3 on it are uncertain; the CDR3 is the one TCRdb lists. The chain has TRBV10-3 and TRBJ2-7; the table's D gene call, TRBD2, was not cross checked with the DNA. The CDR3 is 12 amino acids in total, end residues counted. Germline V gene sequence: CDR1 ENHRY, CDR2 SYGVKD. The CDR3 region is CAISTAGHEQYS.

As for this clonotype: An end of the junction does not agree with germline; a read error may underlie this. The chain is built from TRBV4-1 and TRBJ2-7; tentative D call: TRBD2 (5 bases). The CDR3 loop spans 15 amino acids. Looked up from germline, CDR1 is MGHRA and CDR2 is YSYEKL. CDR3 amino acids: CTSSPGPIGEYKQYF. CDR3 DNA sequence: TGCACCAGTAGCCCTGGACCCATCGGGGAGTACAAGCAGTACTTC.

As to this clonotype: Compared with germline, one end of the junction differs, possibly owing to a read error. The chain links TRBV4-1 to TRBJ1-2, with D hard to call. CDR1 and CDR2 from the germline V gene are MGHRA and YSYEKL. The CDR3 runs to 14 residues. CDR3 amino acids: CASSQSRRNYGYTF. The CDR3 coding sequence is TGTGCCAGCAGCCAAAGTAGACGGAACTATGGTTACACCTTC.

Turning to this clonotype: One junction end disagrees with the germline gene, perhaps due to a read error. V is TRBV5-8 and J is TRBJ2-5; D might be TRBD2 (5 bases). Germline loops: CDR1 SGHTS, CDR2 YDEGEE. The CDR3 contains 15 residues. This CDR3 reads CASSLAVASVETQYF. The CDR3, as DNA: TGTGCCAGCAGCTTGGCGGTAGCGAGTGTGGAGACTCAGTACTTC.

This sequence joins TRBV21-1 and TRBJ1-1; the D call TRBD1 from the table was never checked on the DNA. TRBV21-1 has pseudogene status. The CDR3 runs 15 residues. CDR3 nucleotides: TGTGCCAGCAGCAAGTTGAGGGACAGGGCCACTGAAGCTTTCTTT. Translation gives CASSKLRDRATEAFF.